This T cell receptor beta chain derives from a study of blood T cell repertoires in COVID-19 (dated by TCRdb to the early 2020s). For the wider study: Samples from collaborators originated in the United States, Italy and Spain and spanned both the acute and convalescent phases of COVID-19. The prospective study material was composed of cDNA or gDNA derived from T cells, B-cell-depleted T cells, or PBMCs. Nearly every sample came with metadata listing a de-identified subject ID, COVID-19 status, age in years and sex. Subjects who had been exposed to COVID-19, were actively infected with it, or had recovered from it provided the deeply sampled blood TCRbeta repertoires that made up the dataset. The repertoires were released in a freely available public database meant as a resource for research on the immune response to SARS-CoV-2. Where available, HLA class I and class II types were obtained from metadata supplied by the sample provider rather than from assay-based typing. Samples were obtained from the ongoing ImmuneRACE study (first 160 participants) and from about 1,300 subjects provided by 6 global collaborators. Overall results and qualifications from the work: How much clinical and demographic metadata was included differed by source and by participant, and the metadata was provided uncurated.

Spanning cysteine to phenylalanine, the CDR3 consists of 16 amino acids. Only the CDR3 part of the read is kept: 48 bases, read in frame from the first base. CDR1 and CDR2 are read off the germline V gene as MRHNA and SNTAGT. Ends trimmed: V by 5 bases, J by 3 bases; bases unmatched to a gene: 11. Collaborating institutions collected whole blood in K2EDTA tubes following their own protocols. For TCRbeta analysis, collaborator samples were shipped as frozen whole blood, as isolated PBMCs, or as DNA extracted from either sample type. The immunoSEQ Assay, a bias-controlled multiplex PCR, was used to amplify TCRbeta CDR3 regions from genomic DNA. Concerning the study's data processing: Within the assay, amplification of reference gene primers was used to estimate how many nucleated cells each sample contained. To quantify the absolute abundance of each unique TCRbeta CDR3 rearrangement, sequence reads were collapsed and filtered. For each sample, productive Simpson clonality was calculated as the square root of Simpson's diversity index across productive rearrangements. TCRdb stores this immuneACCESS table with in-frame sequences only. Part of the clones is absent; in the studies checked, under half of the shortfall reflects unresolved V genes, and no reason is known for the rest. The DNA was the basis for D and trimming; V, J and clone size are from that table. The table for this sample lists some 180,000 clones; about 85% of them were counted only once. 20% to 25% of the sample lies in the top ten.

On this clone: Its antigen remains undetermined. No quality values exist for individual bases; no much larger clone is one base distant.

The source material was peripheral blood. In this chain, TRBV6-4 is recombined with TRBJ2-3; 7 junctional bases match TRBD1. This receptor was obtained from a man in his 60s with active or convalescent COVID-19. The CDR3 region: CASSSGTKGATDTQYF. The nucleotides are TGTGCCAGCAGTTCGGGTACTAAGGGGGCTACAGATACGCAGTATTTT.